A selection of T cell receptor beta chains follows, all from one sample in a study of blood T cell repertoires in COVID-19. The data were produced by immunoSEQ multiplex PCR, yet TCRdb's version contains in-frame clones alone and is incomplete. Of over 60,000 clones detected, more than 70% appear once; the ten largest clones hold under 40%. The sequenced material came from peripheral blood. These receptors came from a woman aged 80 or older with active or convalescent COVID-19. Each CDR3 is given with its conserved first and last residue. D genes are given only for firm matches. Clone size is not always given. Where it is, it says once, few, many or a class for expanded clones.

CDR3nt	CDR3aa	v_gene	j_gene	abundance	d_gene
TGTGCCAGCAGCAAAACTGACCGGGTTGGGAACACTGAAGCTTTCTTT	CASSKTDRVGNTEAFF	TRBV9	TRBJ1-1	.	.
TGTGCCAGTAGTTCCCAGGGGGCTACAGATACGCAGTATTTT	CASSSQGATDTQYF	TRBV19	TRBJ2-3	.	TRBD1
TGTGCCAGCAGCCCCAGGACAGGGTTGGCCGGGGAGCTGTTTTTT	CASSPRTGLAGELFF	TRBV3-1/TRBV3-2	TRBJ2-2	once	TRBD1
TGTGCCAGCAGCTTGGCGAGAAGAGTTAACACCGGGGAGCTGTTTTTT	CASSLARRVNTGELFF	TRBV5-4	TRBJ2-2	.	.
TGTGCCACCGACAGGAGCCTCACCGGGGAGCTGTTTTTT	CATDRSLTGELFF	TRBV19	TRBJ2-2	.	.
TGTGCCAGCAGCCAACCCTCCACAGGGCGCGCGGGGGGCATTAAAGAGACCCAGTACTTC	CASSQPSTGRAGGIKETQYF	TRBV7-6	TRBJ2-5	.	TRBD2
TGTGCCAGCAGTCTTGTATCCGGGTACATGAACACTGAAGCTTTCTTT	CASSLVSGYMNTEAFF	TRBV7-2	TRBJ1-1	.	.
TGTGCCAGCAGTAAAGGGACAGCGAGCTCTGGAAACACCATATATTTT	CASSKGTASSGNTIYF	TRBV2	TRBJ1-3	.	TRBD1
TGTGCCAGCAGTTTGTGGGCCTCTGGGGCCAACGTCCTGACTTTC	CASSLWASGANVLTF	TRBV6-2/TRBV6-3	TRBJ2-6	.	.
TGCGCCAGCAGCCTTCAGACCGACGCGGGCCGCTACGAGCAGTACTTC	CASSLQTDAGRYEQYF	TRBV5-1	TRBJ2-7	.	.
TGCGCCAGCAGCTTGTTAGGGGGAGCCACTGAAGCTTTCTTT	CASSLLGGATEAFF	TRBV5-1	TRBJ1-1	once	.
TGTGCCAGCAGCTTAGGTCCCGGCGGGAACACTGAAGCTTTCTTT	CASSLGPGGNTEAFF	TRBV7-9	TRBJ1-1	.	.
TGTGCCAGCTCCCCCGGGACAGGGATTCAAGAGACCCAGTACTTC	CASSPGTGIQETQYF	TRBV21-1	TRBJ2-5	.	.
TGTGCCAGCAGCTTGTTCGTGGACAGGGTCCACGAGCAGTACTTC	CASSLFVDRVHEQYF	TRBV5-4	TRBJ2-7	.	TRBD1
TGTGCCAGCAGCGGAAACAGGGTAGGCGCTGAAGCTTTCTTT	CASSGNRVGAEAFF	TRBV11-2	TRBJ1-1	once	.
TGTGCCAGCAGTTACACTGGGACAGGCGAGGGCTACACCTTC	CASSYTGTGEGYTF	TRBV6-2/TRBV6-3	TRBJ1-2	.	TRBD1
TGTGCTAGTGGTTCGCGCCTGTCCCGGGACTACTACGAGCAGTACTTC	CASGSRLSRDYYEQYF	TRBV12-5	TRBJ2-7	once	TRBD2
TGTGCCGGGGGGGAGGGTGGTTCTAACACTGAAGCTTTCTTT	CAGGEGGSNTEAFF	TRBV6-6	TRBJ1-1	once	.
TGTGCCAGCAGCTTTCAGCGGGGGAGCTCCTACGAGCAGTACTTC	CASSFQRGSSYEQYF	TRBV7-2	TRBJ2-7	.	TRBD2
TGTGCCAGCAGCCAAGATCAGGCCCGCTCTGGAAACACCATATATTTT	CASSQDQARSGNTIYF	TRBV14	TRBJ1-3	.	.
TGTGCCAGCAGCTTGCGTAGGACAGGCTACGAGCAGTACTTC	CASSLRRTGYEQYF	TRBV7-2	TRBJ2-7	once	TRBD1
TGTGCCAGCAGGGGTGACAGGGGGCTAAATTCACCCCTCCACTTT	CASRGDRGLNSPLHF	TRBV25-1	TRBJ1-6	.	TRBD1
TGTGCCAGCACCAGACAGGGAGTTAATTCACCCCTCCACTTT	CASTRQGVNSPLHF	TRBV6-5	TRBJ1-6	.	TRBD1
TGTGCCAGTGGAAGACAGGGCTACGAGCAGTACTTC	CASGRQGYEQYF	TRBV12-3/TRBV12-4	TRBJ2-7	.	TRBD1
TGTGCCAGCAGCCATGTCGGGACAGGGGGCCCGGGAAACACCATATATTTT	CASSHVGTGGPGNTIYF	TRBV3-1/TRBV3-2	TRBJ1-3	.	TRBD1
TGTGCCAGCAGCCCTGACCCAGGTATGAGCTCCTACGAGCAGTACTTC	CASSPDPGMSSYEQYF	TRBV7-6	TRBJ2-7	once	.
TGTGCCAGCAGTGAAGGACAGCTAGGCAATCAGCCCCAGCATTTT	CASSEGQLGNQPQHF	TRBV2	TRBJ1-5	.	.
TGTGCCAGCAGCTTTAACCCTAACCCGCTCTCTGGAAACACCATATATTTT	CASSFNPNPLSGNTIYF	TRBV5-5	TRBJ1-3	.	.
TGTGCCAGCAGCTCTCGGTACCAATTCGGGAACACCATATATTTT	CASSSRYQFGNTIYF	TRBV7-9	TRBJ1-3	few	.
TGTGCCAGCAGTTGGCTCCGCATTCGTGACACCGGGGAGCTGTTTTTT	CASSWLRIRDTGELFF	TRBV6-2/TRBV6-3	TRBJ2-2	.	.
TGTGCCAGCACCCAGACTACGGCGGGGAACAATGAGCAGTTCTTC	CASTQTTAGNNEQFF	TRBV7-2	TRBJ2-1	.	.
TGTGCCAGCAGTGAGGTCCCTCGGGACACTGAAGCTTTCTTT	CASSEVPRDTEAFF	TRBV6-1	TRBJ1-1	.	.
TGTGCCAGCTCACTCCTCGGACAGGGGGCAAATCAGCCCCAGCATTTT	CASSLLGQGANQPQHF	TRBV18	TRBJ1-5	.	TRBD1
TGTGCCAGCAGTTACTCCATAGCTCCGGGGGAGACCCAGTACTTC	CASSYSIAPGETQYF	TRBV6-2/TRBV6-3	TRBJ2-5	few	.
TGTGCCATCAGCAGGGCGCGGCCCGGGGAGCTGTTTTTT	CAISRARPGELFF	TRBV10-3	TRBJ2-2	.	.
TGTGCCAGCTTCCCCCTCCGACGGGGAGCCACAGATACGCAGTATTTT	CASFPLRRGATDTQYF	TRBV2	TRBJ2-3	.	.
TGTGCCAGCTCGCCCGGGACAGGGCCCCCCACTGAAGCTTTCTTT	CASSPGTGPPTEAFF	TRBV18	TRBJ1-1	.	TRBD1
TGTGCCAGTAGTACCACAGGGAGCTCCTACAATGAGCAGTTCTTC	CASSTTGSSYNEQFF	TRBV19	TRBJ2-1	once	.
TGTGCCAGCAGTTCCAGACAGGAGGGGGGGGAGGGGAAACTGTTTTTT	CASSSRQEGGEGKLFF	TRBV27	TRBJ1-4	few	.
TGTGCCAGCAGCCAATCTCTGGACAGGTCTTCCGAAAAACTGTTTTTT	CASSQSLDRSSEKLFF	TRBV3-1/TRBV3-2	TRBJ1-4	.	TRBD1
TGTGCCAGCAGTCCGGGGGGTAAAGAGACCCAGTACTTC	CASSPGGKETQYF	TRBV6-2/TRBV6-3	TRBJ2-5	.	TRBD2
TGCGCCAGCAGCTTGGAGGGACAGTATAATTCACCCCTCCACTTT	CASSLEGQYNSPLHF	TRBV5-1	TRBJ1-6	many	TRBD1
TGTGCCAGCAGTTTAGGGGACAGGGGAGAGCAGTTCTTC	CASSLGDRGEQFF	TRBV12-3/TRBV12-4	TRBJ2-1	.	TRBD1
TGTGCCAGCAGCTTCTGGGGCATCGTCCTCAATGAGCAGTTCTTC	CASSFWGIVLNEQFF	TRBV7-9	TRBJ2-1	once	.
TGTGCCAGCAGGACAGGGAACACTGAAGCTTTCTTT	CASRTGNTEAFF	TRBV25-1	TRBJ1-1	once	.
TGTGCCAGTCGACAGTTCCCAACTAATGAAAAACTGTTTTTT	CASRQFPTNEKLFF	TRBV19	TRBJ1-4	.	.
TGTGCCAGCAGCAAAACAGGGGTTTCCTACGAGCAGTACTTC	CASSKTGVSYEQYF	TRBV21-1	TRBJ2-7	.	.
TGTGCCAGCAGTTCCCTAGCGGGGCCCAATGAGCAGTTCTTC	CASSSLAGPNEQFF	TRBV27	TRBJ2-1	.	TRBD2
TGTGCCAGCTCACCACGGCAGGGCGTGAATGAGCAGTTCTTC	CASSPRQGVNEQFF	TRBV18	TRBJ2-1	once	.
TGTGCCAGCAGCTTTGGTGAGACAGCCAGTTATAGCTACACCTTC	CASSFGETASYSYTF	TRBV7-9	TRBJ1-2	.	.
TGCGCCAGCAGCCCCGGTTCTGACACAGATACGCAGTATTTT	CASSPGSDTDTQYF	TRBV4-3	TRBJ2-3	.	.
TGCGCCAGCAGCGCTAAACAGGGGGAAGCTGGCTATGGCTACACCTTC	CASSAKQGEAGYGYTF	TRBV23-1	TRBJ1-2	.	TRBD1
TGTGCCAGCAGTTTATGGAGGGGAAGGGTTGACCCGAGGACAGGGGGCAGTGGAAACACCATATATTTT	CASSLWRGRVDPRTGGSGNTIYF	TRBV28	TRBJ1-3	.	TRBD1
TGTGCCAGCTCAACGACAGGGGTACAAGAGACCCAGTACTTC	CASSTTGVQETQYF	TRBV18	TRBJ2-5	.	TRBD1
TGTGCCAGCAGTTTAATGCTCGGGGACACCTTCTACGAGCAGTACTTC	CASSLMLGDTFYEQYF	TRBV27	TRBJ2-7	.	.
TGTGCCAGCAGCCCGCATTTGGCCGGGGGCTACACCTTC	CASSPHLAGGYTF	TRBV7-9	TRBJ1-2	.	.
TGTGCCAGCAGGACTTCGGGACAGGGATTAGAAGCTTTCTTT	CASRTSGQGLEAFF	TRBV6-5	TRBJ1-1	.	TRBD1
TGCGCCAGCAGCCCCGAGACAGGGGGAGAGACCCAGTACTTC	CASSPETGGETQYF	TRBV4-3	TRBJ2-5	.	TRBD1
TGTGCCAGCAGTGGGTTACCGGGACAGGGAATCGCCATTCAGTACTTC	CASSGLPGQGIAIQYF	TRBV6-1	TRBJ2-4	.	TRBD1